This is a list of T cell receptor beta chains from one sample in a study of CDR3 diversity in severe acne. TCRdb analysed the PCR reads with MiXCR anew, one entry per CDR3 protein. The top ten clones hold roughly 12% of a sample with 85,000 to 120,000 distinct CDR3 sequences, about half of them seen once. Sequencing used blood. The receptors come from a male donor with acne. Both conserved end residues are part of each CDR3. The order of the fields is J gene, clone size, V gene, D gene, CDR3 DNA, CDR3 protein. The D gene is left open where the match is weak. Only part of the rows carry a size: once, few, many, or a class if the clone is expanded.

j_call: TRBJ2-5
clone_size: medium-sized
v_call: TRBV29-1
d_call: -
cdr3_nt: TGCAGCACTGAGGCAGGGTGGGGCCAAGAGACCCAGTACTTC
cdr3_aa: CSTEAGWGQETQYF

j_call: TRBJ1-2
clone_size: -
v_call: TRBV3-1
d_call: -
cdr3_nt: TGTGCCAGCAGCCAAGGCGCCACAGGGAACTATGGCTACACCTTC
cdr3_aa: CASSQGATGNYGYTF

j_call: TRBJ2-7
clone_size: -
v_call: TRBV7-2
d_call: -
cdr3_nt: TGTGCCAGCAGCTTATCCCAGGGTACCTACGAGCAGTACTTC
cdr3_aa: CASSLSQGTYEQYF

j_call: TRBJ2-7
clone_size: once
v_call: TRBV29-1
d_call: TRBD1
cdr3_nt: TGCAGCGTCACCGGGACAGGGGCCCCCTACGAGCAGTACTTC
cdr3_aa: CSVTGTGAPYEQYF

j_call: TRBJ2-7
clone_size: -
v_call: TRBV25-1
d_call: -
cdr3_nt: TGTGCCAGCAGTTTGTCCGCGTACGAGCAGTACTTC
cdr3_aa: CASSLSAYEQYF

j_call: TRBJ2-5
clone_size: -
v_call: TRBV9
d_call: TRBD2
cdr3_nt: TGTGCCAGCAGCGTAGAGGGAGGGACTCGAAGAACCCAGTACTTC
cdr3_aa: CASSVEGGTRRTQYF

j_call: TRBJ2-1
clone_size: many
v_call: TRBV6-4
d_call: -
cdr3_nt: TGTGCCAGCAGGGGAGTGCCAGACGACCAGCAGTTCTTC
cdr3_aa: CASRGVPDDQQFF

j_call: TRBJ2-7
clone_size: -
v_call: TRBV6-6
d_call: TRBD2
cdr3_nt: TGTGCCATCACCGAGACTAGCGGGAGCTCCTCCTACGAGCAGTACTTC
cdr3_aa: CAITETSGSSSYEQYF

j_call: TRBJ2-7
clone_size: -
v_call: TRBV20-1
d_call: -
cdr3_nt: TGCAGCGTCCAAAGGGGACTGTCGAGCTCCTACGAGCAGTACTTC
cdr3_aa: CSVQRGLSSSYEQYF

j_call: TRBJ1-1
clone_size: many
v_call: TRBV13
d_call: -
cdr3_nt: TGTGCCAGCAGCTTAAAACAGGGAAACACTGAAGCTTTCTTT
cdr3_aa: CASSLKQGNTEAFF

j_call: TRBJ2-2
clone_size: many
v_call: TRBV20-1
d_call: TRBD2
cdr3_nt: TGCAGTGCTAGAGATTTGGCTAGCGGGGAATACACCGGGGAGCTGTTTTTT
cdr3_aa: CSARDLASGEYTGELFF

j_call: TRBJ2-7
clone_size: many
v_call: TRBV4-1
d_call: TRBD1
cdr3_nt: TGCGCCAGCAGCCATATCGGGACAGAGGGTAACGAGCAGTACTTC
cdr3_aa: CASSHIGTEGNEQYF

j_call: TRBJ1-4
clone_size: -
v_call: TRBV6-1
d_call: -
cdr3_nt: TGTGCCAGCAGTTACCTCCGCGTAGCAACTAATGAAAAACTGTTTTTT
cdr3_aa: CASSYLRVATNEKLFF

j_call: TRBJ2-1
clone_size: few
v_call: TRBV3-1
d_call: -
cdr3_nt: TGTGCCAGCAGCCCCCAGGGCCATGAGCAGTTCTTC
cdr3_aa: CASSPQGHEQFF

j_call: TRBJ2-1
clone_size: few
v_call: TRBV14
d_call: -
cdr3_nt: TGTGCCAGCAGCCAAGATCTGAGGCGCTGGGGATTCTACAATGAGCAGTTCTTC
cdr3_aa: CASSQDLRRWGFYNEQFF

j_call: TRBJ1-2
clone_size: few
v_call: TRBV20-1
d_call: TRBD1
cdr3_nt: TGCAGTGCTACCAAGACAGGGGAGGGGGTAGTAGGCTACACCTTC
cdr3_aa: CSATKTGEGVVGYTF

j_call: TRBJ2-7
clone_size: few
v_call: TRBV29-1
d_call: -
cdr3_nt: TGCAGCGTTGAAGGGAGGGACCACGAGCAGTACTTC
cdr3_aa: CSVEGRDHEQYF

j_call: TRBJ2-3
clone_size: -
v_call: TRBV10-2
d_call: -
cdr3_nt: TGCGCCAGCAGTGAGGAGGGCACAGATACGCAGTATTTT
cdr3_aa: CASSEEGTDTQYF

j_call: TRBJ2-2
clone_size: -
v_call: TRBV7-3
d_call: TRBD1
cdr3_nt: TGTGCCAGCAGCTTAATAGCCGGACTCCGGGACAGGGGGCTATCGAACACCGGGGAGCTGTTTTTT
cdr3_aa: CASSLIAGLRDRGLSNTGELFF

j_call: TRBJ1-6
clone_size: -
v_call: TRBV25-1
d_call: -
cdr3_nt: TGTGCCAGCAGTGATCCGATTAATTCACCCCTCCACTTT
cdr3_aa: CASSDPINSPLHF

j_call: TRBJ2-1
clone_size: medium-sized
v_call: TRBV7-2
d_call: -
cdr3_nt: TGTGCCAGCAGCTTAGATTGGTATGAGCAGTTCTTC
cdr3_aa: CASSLDWYEQFF

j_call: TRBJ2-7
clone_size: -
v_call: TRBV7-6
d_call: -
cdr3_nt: TGTGCCAGCGGACGCCAAAATAGGGGAGAGCAGTACTTC
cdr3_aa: CASGRQNRGEQYF

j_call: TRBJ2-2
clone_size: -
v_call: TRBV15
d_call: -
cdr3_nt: TGTGCCACCAGCCGCAATCAGAGGGTGGACGGGGAGCTGTTTTTT
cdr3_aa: CATSRNQRVDGELFF

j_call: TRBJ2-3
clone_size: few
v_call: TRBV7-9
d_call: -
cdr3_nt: TGTGCCAGCAGCCTAGAGGTGAATACGCAGTATTTT
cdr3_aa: CASSLEVNTQYF

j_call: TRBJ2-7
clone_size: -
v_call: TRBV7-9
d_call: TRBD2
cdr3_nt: TGTGCCAGCAGCCCCGGGACTAGCGGGAGTTTCCTCGAGCAGTACTTC
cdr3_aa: CASSPGTSGSFLEQYF

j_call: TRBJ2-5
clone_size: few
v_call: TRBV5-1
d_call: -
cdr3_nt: TGCGCCAGCAGCCAACGACCCCTCCGACCAGAGACCCAGTACTTC
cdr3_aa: CASSQRPLRPETQYF

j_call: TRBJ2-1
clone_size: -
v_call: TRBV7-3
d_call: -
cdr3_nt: TGTGCCAGCAGCCGGGCAGGGAAGTATGAGCAGTTCTTC
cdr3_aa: CASSRAGKYEQFF

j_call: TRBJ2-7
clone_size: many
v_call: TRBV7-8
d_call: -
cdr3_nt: TGTGCCAGCAGCTCTTACAGTCTGGAGGAGCAGTACTTC
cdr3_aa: CASSSYSLEEQYF

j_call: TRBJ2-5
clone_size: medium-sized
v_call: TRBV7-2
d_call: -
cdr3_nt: TGTGCCAGCAGCTTAGCGCGAGAGACCCAGTACTTC
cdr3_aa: CASSLARETQYF

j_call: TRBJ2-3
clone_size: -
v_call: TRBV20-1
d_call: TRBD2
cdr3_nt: TGCAGTGCCCCACTCCTAGCGGGAACGACAGATACGCAGTATTTT
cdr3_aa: CSAPLLAGTTDTQYF

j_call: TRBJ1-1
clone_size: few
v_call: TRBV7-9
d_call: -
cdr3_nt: TGTGCCAGCAGCTTACAGGGTGAAGCTTTCTTT
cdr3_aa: CASSLQGEAFF

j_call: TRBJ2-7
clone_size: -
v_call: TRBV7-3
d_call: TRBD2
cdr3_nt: TGTGCCAGCAGCCGACTAGCGGGAAACGAGCAGTACTTC
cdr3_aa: CASSRLAGNEQYF

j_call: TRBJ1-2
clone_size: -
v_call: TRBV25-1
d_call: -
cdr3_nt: TGTGCCAGCAGTTACCTGGGAGGGAAGGACTATGGCTACACCTTC
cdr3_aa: CASSYLGGKDYGYTF

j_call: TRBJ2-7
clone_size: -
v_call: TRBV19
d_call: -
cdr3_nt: TGTGCCACGCTGGGGTGGGGTGGATCCTACGAGCAGTACTTC
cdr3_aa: CATLGWGGSYEQYF

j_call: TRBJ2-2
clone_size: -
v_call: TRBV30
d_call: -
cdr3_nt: TGTGCCTGGAGTGTAGCAGGCGGGGAGCTGTTTTTT
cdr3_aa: CAWSVAGGELFF

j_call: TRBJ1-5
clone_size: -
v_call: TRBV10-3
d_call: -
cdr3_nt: TGTGCCAGCAGTTACTCTTCTAGGAATCAGCCCCAGCATTTT
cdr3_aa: CASSYSSRNQPQHF

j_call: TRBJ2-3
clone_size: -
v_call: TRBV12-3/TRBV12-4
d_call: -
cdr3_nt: TGTGCCAGCAGTTTGGGGGCGGGGTACACAGATGCGCAGTATTTT
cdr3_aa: CASSLGAGYTDAQYF

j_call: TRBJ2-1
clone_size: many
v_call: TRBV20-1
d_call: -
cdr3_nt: TGCAGTGCTAGAGAGGGGGGCAATGAGCAGTTCTTC
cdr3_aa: CSAREGGNEQFF

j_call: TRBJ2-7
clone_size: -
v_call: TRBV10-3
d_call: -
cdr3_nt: TGTGCCATCAGTGATCACGGGACCCAGCAACTCTACGAGCAGTACTTC
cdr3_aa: CAISDHGTQQLYEQYF

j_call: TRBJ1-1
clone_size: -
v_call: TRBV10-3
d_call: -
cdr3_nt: TGTGCCATCAGTGAGAGGAGTAGACTTGAAGCTTTCTTT
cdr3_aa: CAISERSRLEAFF

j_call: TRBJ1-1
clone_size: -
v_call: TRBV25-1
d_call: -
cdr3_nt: TGTGCCAGCAGTGACGGTGGGTACACTGAAGCTTTCTTT
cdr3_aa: CASSDGGYTEAFF

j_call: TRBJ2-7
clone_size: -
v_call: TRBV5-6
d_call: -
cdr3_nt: TGTGCCAGCAGCTCCTACAGGGATCGGTACGAGCAGTACTTC
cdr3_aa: CASSSYRDRYEQYF

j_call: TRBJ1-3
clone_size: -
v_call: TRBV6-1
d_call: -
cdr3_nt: TGTGCCAGCAGTGTGCCGGGATACCACTCTGGAAACACCATATATTTT
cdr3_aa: CASSVPGYHSGNTIYF

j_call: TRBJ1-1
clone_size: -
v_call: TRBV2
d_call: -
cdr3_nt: TGTGCCAGCAGTGAAGAGGCAGGGGCGGGCACTGAAGCTTTCTTT
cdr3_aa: CASSEEAGAGTEAFF

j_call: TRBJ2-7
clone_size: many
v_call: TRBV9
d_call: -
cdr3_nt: TGTGCCAGCAGCGAGGACGGACGGAGCTACGAGCAGTACTTC
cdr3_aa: CASSEDGRSYEQYF

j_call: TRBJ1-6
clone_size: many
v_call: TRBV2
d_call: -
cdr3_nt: TGTGCCAGCTTTCGGGGAAAGTCGACCTATAATTCACCCCTCCACTTT
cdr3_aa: CASFRGKSTYNSPLHF

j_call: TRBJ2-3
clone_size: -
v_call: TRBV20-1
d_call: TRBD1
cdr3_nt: TGCAGTGCTAGAGTACAGGGGAATAGCACAGATACGCAGTATTTT
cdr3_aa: CSARVQGNSTDTQYF

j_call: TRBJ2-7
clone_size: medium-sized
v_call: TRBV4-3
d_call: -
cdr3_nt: TGCGCCAGCAAACAGGGGGCTAGCGGGATCTACGAGCAGTACTTC
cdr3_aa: CASKQGASGIYEQYF

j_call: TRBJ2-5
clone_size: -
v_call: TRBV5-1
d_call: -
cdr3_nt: TGCGCCAGCAGCTTGGATGATCAAACAAAGACCCAGTACTTC
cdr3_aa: CASSLDDQTKTQYF